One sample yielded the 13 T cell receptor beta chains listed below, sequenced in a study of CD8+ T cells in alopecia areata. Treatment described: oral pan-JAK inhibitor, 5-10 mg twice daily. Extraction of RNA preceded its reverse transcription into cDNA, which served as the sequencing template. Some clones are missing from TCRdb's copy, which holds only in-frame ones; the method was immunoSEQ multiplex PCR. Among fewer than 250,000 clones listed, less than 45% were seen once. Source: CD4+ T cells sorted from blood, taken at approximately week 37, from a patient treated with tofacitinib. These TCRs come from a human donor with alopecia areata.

The DNA of the CDR3 is TGCGCCAGCAGCTTGGTAGGGATCGACAATGAGCAGTTCTTC. It codes for CASSLVGIDNEQFF. The rearrangement links TRBV5-1 to TRBJ2-1; D is undetermined. The germline V gene has CDR1 SGHRS and CDR2 YFSETQ. This CDR3 spans 14 amino acids. Deletions cut 0 bases from V and 5 bases from J, with 9 bases between.

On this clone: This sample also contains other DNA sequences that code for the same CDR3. The chain's CDR3 is CSVGNSYEQYF. CDR3 DNA sequence: TGCAGCGTCGGAAATTCCTACGAGCAGTACTTC. J is TRBJ2-7 and V is TRBV29-1; D is ambiguous. This CDR3 is built from 11 residues. V lost 6 bases to trimming and J lost 1 base, with 7 bases between them. Germline-derived CDR1 and CDR2 are SQVTM and ANQGSEA.

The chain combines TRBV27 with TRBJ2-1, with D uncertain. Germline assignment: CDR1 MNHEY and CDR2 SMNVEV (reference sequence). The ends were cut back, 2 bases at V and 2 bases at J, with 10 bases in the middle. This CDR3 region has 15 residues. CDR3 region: CASSLLGSPYNEQFF. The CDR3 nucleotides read TGTGCCAGCAGTTTACTGGGTAGTCCCTACAATGAGCAGTTCTTC.

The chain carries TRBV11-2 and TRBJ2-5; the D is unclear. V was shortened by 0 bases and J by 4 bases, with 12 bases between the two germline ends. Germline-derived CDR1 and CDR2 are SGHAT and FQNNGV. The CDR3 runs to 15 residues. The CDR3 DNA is TGTGCCAGCAGCTTAGAAGTGGCAGTAGGAGAGACCCAGTACTTC. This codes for CASSLEVAVGETQYF.

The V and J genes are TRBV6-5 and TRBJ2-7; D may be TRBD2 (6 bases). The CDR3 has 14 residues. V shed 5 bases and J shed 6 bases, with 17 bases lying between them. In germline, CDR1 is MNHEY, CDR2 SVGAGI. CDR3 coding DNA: TGTGCCAGCAGTACCCGGACAATCGGGGGCGAGCAGTACTTC. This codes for CASSTRTIGGEQYF.

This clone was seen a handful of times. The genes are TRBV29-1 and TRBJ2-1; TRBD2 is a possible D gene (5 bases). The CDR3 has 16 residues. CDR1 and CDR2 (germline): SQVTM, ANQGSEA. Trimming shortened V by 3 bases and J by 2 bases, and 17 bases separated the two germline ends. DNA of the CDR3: TGCAGCGTTGAGGACGACTCCCCGGGGACCTACAATGAGCAGTTCTTC. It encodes CSVEDDSPGTYNEQFF.

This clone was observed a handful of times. CDR3 in DNA: TGTGCCTGGAGTGGGGGGGCTCTCCAAGAGACCCAGTACTTC. It translates to CAWSGGALQETQYF. The V and J genes are TRBV30 and TRBJ2-5; D is tentatively TRBD1 or TRBD2 (6 bases each). There are 14 residues in the CDR3. Trimming left V 1 base short and J 1 base short, with 10 bases between. CDR1 is GTSNPN and CDR2 is SVGIG in the germline V gene (reference sequence).

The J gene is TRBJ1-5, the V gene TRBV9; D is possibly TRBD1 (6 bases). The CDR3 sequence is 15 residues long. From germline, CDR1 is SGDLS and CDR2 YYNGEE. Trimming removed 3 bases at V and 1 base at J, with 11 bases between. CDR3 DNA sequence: TGTGCCAGCAGCGCAGGGGTCAACAGCAATCAGCCCCAGCATTTT. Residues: CASSAGVNSNQPQHF. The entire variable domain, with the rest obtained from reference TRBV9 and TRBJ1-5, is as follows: DSGVTQTPKHLITATGQRVTLRCSPRSGDLSVYWYQQSLDQGLQFLIQYYNGEERAKGNILERFSAQQFPDLHSELNLSSLELGDSALYFCASSAGVNSNQPQHFGDGTRLSIL.

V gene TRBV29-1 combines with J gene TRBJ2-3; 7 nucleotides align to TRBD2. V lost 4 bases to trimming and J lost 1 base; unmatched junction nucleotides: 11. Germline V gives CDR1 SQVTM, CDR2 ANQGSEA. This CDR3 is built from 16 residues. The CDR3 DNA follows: TGCAGCGTTGTGGGTTCTAGCGGTCCCCGCACAGATACGCAGTATTTT. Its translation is CSVVGSSGPRTDTQYF.

DNA of the CDR3: TGTGCCAGCAGTGAAGGGGGCACAGGGGCCCTGCAGTACTTC. It specifies CASSEGGTGALQYF. The rearrangement links TRBV2 to TRBJ2-7; 7 bases line up with TRBD1. Per the germline V gene, CDR1 is SNHLY and CDR2 is FYNNEI. This CDR3 comprises 14 residues. J was trimmed by 9 bases and V by 1 base; bases with no gene match: 9.

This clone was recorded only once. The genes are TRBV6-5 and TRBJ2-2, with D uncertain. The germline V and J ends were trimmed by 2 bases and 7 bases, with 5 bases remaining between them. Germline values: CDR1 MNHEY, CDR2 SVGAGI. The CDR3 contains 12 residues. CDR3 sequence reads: CASSYRHGELFF. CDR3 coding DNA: TGTGCCAGCAGTTACAGACACGGGGAGCTGTTTTTT.

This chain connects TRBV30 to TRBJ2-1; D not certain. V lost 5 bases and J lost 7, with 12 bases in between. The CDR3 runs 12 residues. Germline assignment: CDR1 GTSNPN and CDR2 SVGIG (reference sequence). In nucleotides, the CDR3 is TGTGCCTGGTCGATCTATTATAATGAGCAGTTCTTC. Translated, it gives CAWSIYYNEQFF.

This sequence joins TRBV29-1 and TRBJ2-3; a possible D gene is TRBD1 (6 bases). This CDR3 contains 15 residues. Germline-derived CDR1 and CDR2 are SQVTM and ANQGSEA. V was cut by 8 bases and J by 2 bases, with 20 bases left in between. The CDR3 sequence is CSPQRQAFSTDTQYF. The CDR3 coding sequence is TGCAGCCCGCAACGACAGGCGTTCTCCACAGATACGCAGTATTTT.